The 20 T cell receptor beta chains in this list originate from one sample, sequenced in a study of T cells in localized non-small cell lung cancer. Sequencing was performed with immunoSEQ multiplex PCR; in TCRdb, only in-frame clones are kept and a portion is missing. This table has roughly 40,000 clones, more than 85% appearing once. The sample here was peripheral blood, taken before any cancer treatment. Every receptor here comes from a man between 18 and 49 years old with stage I lung adenocarcinoma.

The V call is TRBV28, the J call TRBJ1-5; D is unresolved. This CDR3 region has 15 residues. V was shortened by 2 bases and J by 2 bases, with 10 bases between the two germline ends. The germline gives CDR1 MDHEN, CDR2 SYDVKM. This CDR3 reads CASSLPSVGNQPQHF. The CDR3 DNA sequence: TGTGCCAGCAGTTTACCCTCGGTAGGCAATCAGCCCCAGCATTTT.

This clone was detected only once. J is TRBJ2-7 and V is TRBV5-8; 8 bases agree with TRBD1. Per the germline V gene, CDR1 is SGHTS and CDR2 is YDEGEE. This CDR3 has 13 residues. The V gene end was trimmed by 4 bases and the J gene end by 2 bases; junction bases not matched to a gene: 2. The chain's CDR3 is CASSRTGTYEQYF. The DNA for the CDR3 is TGTGCCAGCAGCAGGACAGGGACCTACGAGCAGTACTTC.

The J gene is TRBJ2-1, the V gene TRBV4-3; D possibly corresponds to TRBD1 (5 bases). The CDR3 sequence is 15 residues long. The V gene lost 0 bases and the J gene lost 1 base, with 7 bases spanning the gap. Germline V lookup: CDR1 LGHNA, CDR2 YSLEER. The CDR3 DNA follows: TGCGCCAGCAGCCAAGACTGGACATCCTACAATGAGCAGTTCTTC. Translation: CASSQDWTSYNEQFF.

V is TRBV5-6 and J is TRBJ1-2; TRBD1 matches at 9 bases. The CDR3 length is 15 residues. Germline V gene data show CDR1 as SGHDT and CDR2 as YYEEEE. V dropped 3 bases and J dropped 8; count of bases not matched to a gene: 11. The CDR3 DNA follows: TGTGCCAGCAGCTGGGGGTTACAGGGGGCTCTGGGCTACACCTTC. Protein product: CASSWGLQGALGYTF.

This clone was seen just once. The chain joins TRBV19 to TRBJ2-5, with TRBD2 as a possible D gene (5 bases). Between the trimmed V and J ends, which lost 3 bases and 7 bases, there was a span of 12 bases. CDR1 is LNHDA, CDR2 SQIVND, per germline (reference sequence). This CDR3 comprises 13 residues. In DNA form, the CDR3 reads TGTGCCAGTAGTATTGAGGGTTATGGGACCCAGTACTTC. As protein: CASSIEGYGTQYF.

The gene calls are TRBV10-3 and TRBJ2-5, with D perhaps being TRBD1 or TRBD2 (5 bases each). The germline V gene has CDR1 ENHRY and CDR2 SYGVKD. Between the trimmed V and J ends, which lost 3 bases and 5 bases, there was a span of 10 bases. The CDR3 runs to 13 residues. The CDR3 DNA reads TGTGCCATCAGTGACGGCAGGGAGGAGACCCAGTACTTC. Translated, it gives CAISDGREETQYF.

V is TRBV27 and J is TRBJ2-5; D is ambiguous. The length of the CDR3 is 13 residues. Germline V gives CDR1 MNHEY, CDR2 SMNVEV (reference sequence). V lost 3 bases and J lost 7, with 12 bases in between. CDR3: CASSLAQPGTQYF. The CDR3 coding sequence is TGTGCCAGCAGTTTGGCCCAGCCGGGGACCCAGTACTTC.

The table lists this clone with a count of one. This chain joins TRBV28 and TRBJ1-1, with TRBD1 as a possible D gene (5 bases). CDR1 is MDHEN and CDR2 is SYDVKM in the germline V gene. The CDR3 totals 14 residues. The V end was cut by 4 bases, the J end by 0 bases, with 9 bases between. CDR3: CASSSDSMNTEAFF. CDR3 bases: TGTGCCAGCAGTTCCGACAGCATGAACACTGAAGCTTTCTTT. The whole variable domain, remainder taken from reference TRBV28 and TRBJ1-1, is DVKVTQSSRYLVKRTGEKVFLECVQDMDHENMFWYRQDPGLGLRLIYFSYDVKMKEKGDIPEGYSVSREKKERFSLILESASTNQTSMYLCASSSDSMNTEAFFGQGTRLTVV.

The chain uses TRBV19 and TRBJ1-6, with D perhaps matching TRBD1 (5 bases). The CDR3 sequence is 14 residues long. From germline, CDR1 is LNHDA and CDR2 SQIVND (reference sequence). V shed 7 bases and J shed 7 bases, with 14 bases lying between them. The CDR3 reads CASTMRQGNSPLHF. DNA of the CDR3: TGTGCCAGTACAATGCGGCAGGGAAATTCACCCCTCCACTTT.

With respect to this clone: The DNA is left out, because the CDR3 cannot be placed on it with certainty; the CDR3 is given as TCRdb lists it. This sequence joins TRBV21-1 and TRBJ2-5; whether TRBD2, the table's D call, matches the DNA was not checked. TRBV21-1 is a documented pseudogene. The CDR3 length equals 15 residues, ends included. CDR3 residues: CASSKVGAGTETQYF.

DNA of the CDR3: TGTGCCAGCAGCTTAAGGGCCGGAGCGGGATACGGGGAGCTGTTTTTT. It encodes CASSLRAGAGYGELFF. The V gene is TRBV11-3, the J gene TRBJ2-2, with 7 positions matching TRBD2. After removal of 2 bases from V and 7 bases from J, the junction contained 10 bases not matched to a gene. The CDR3 is 16 residues long. From germline, CDR1 is SGHNT and CDR2 YENEEA.

The gene calls are TRBV19 and TRBJ1-1; D remains ambiguous. CDR3 length: 13 amino acids. The V and J ends lost 3 bases and 6 bases respectively, with 11 bases between them. Germline V lookup: CDR1 LNHDA, CDR2 SQIVND (reference sequence). The CDR3 nucleotides are TGTGCCAGTAGTATCGGGTCGGGCGCTGAAGCTTTCTTT. This encodes CASSIGSGAEAFF.

This clone was picked up one time. The genes are TRBV7-8 and TRBJ2-2; D is possibly TRBD2 (6 bases). The CDR3 contains 15 residues. Germline V lookup: CDR1 SGHVS, CDR2 FQNEAQ. V was clipped by 5 bases and J by 6 bases, with 16 bases between them. CDR3 protein: CASSRSGGSAGELFF. The DNA for the CDR3 is TGTGCCAGCAGCCGGAGTGGGGGGTCTGCCGGGGAGCTGTTTTTT. The full variable domain, in which reference TRBV7-8 and TRBJ2-2 provide the parts outside the CDR3, is GAGVSQSPRYKVAKRGQDVALRCDPISGHVSLFWYQQALGQGPEFLTYFQNEAQLDKSGLPSDRFFAERPEGSVSTLKIQRTQQEDSAVYLCASSRSGGSAGELFFGEGSRLTVL.

The chain employs TRBV2 and TRBJ1-4; D unresolved. Germline V gene sequence: CDR1 SNHLY, CDR2 FYNNEI. CDR3 length: 14 amino acids. V shed 6 bases and J shed 3 bases, with 11 bases lying between them. The CDR3 DNA reads as TGTGCCAGCAGATTCGGCCGCGCTAATGAAAAACTGTTTTTT. Encoded protein: CASRFGRANEKLFF.

V gene TRBV7-9 combines with J gene TRBJ2-1; D remains ambiguous. The V end lost 5 bases, the J end lost 4 bases, and 3 bases lay between the germline ends. This CDR3 has 11 amino acids. Germline assignment: CDR1 SEHNR and CDR2 FQNEAQ (reference sequence). CDR3 in amino acids: CASSRYNEQFF. The CDR3 coding sequence is TGTGCCAGCAGCCGATACAATGAGCAGTTCTTC.

V is TRBV4-3 and J is TRBJ2-7; D is perhaps TRBD2 (7 bases). This CDR3 is built from 15 residues. V lost 0 bases, J lost 7 bases, and 16 bases lay in between. CDR1 LGHNA and CDR2 YSLEER come from the germline V gene. In DNA, the CDR3 is TGCGCCAGCAGCCAAGAAATGGGCGGGGGCTGGGAGCAGTACTTC. This translates into CASSQEMGGGWEQYF.

V gene TRBV4-3 combines with J gene TRBJ2-6, with no clear D. The V end was cut by 0 bases, the J end by 0 bases, with 6 bases between. Germline-derived CDR1 and CDR2 are LGHNA and YSLEER. The CDR3 length is 16 residues. The CDR3 here is CASSQEPGSGANVLTF. DNA of the CDR3: TGCGCCAGCAGCCAAGAGCCGGGCTCTGGGGCCAACGTCCTGACTTTC.

The chain has TRBV6-1 and TRBJ2-1; a weak D match, TRBD2 (6 bases). Trimming removed 6 bases at V and 7 bases at J, with 16 bases between. The CDR3 covers 14 residues. The germline V gene has CDR1 MNHNS and CDR2 SASEGT. The CDR3 here is CASRPFEGRNEQFF. Here the CDR3 DNA reads TGTGCCAGCAGACCCTTCGAAGGGAGGAATGAGCAGTTCTTC.

The chain carries TRBV7-9 and TRBJ2-7; D gene unclear. CDR3 size: 13 residues. Trimming stripped 1 base from V and 3 bases from J, with 7 bases between. Germline CDR1 reads SEHNR; CDR2 reads FQNEAQ (reference sequence). CDR3 nucleotide sequence: TGTGCCAGCAGCTTAGGACACCTCTACGAGCAGTACTTC. This codes for CASSLGHLYEQYF.

This sequence joins TRBV6-6 and TRBJ1-6; D remains ambiguous. The CDR3 consists of 12 residues. V dropped 5 bases and J dropped 5 bases, with 4 bases sitting between them. Germline CDR1 reads MNHNY; CDR2 reads SVGAGI (reference sequence). This chain's CDR3 is CASSGNNSPLHF. In nucleotides, the CDR3 is TGTGCCAGCAGTGGTAATAATTCACCCCTCCACTTT.